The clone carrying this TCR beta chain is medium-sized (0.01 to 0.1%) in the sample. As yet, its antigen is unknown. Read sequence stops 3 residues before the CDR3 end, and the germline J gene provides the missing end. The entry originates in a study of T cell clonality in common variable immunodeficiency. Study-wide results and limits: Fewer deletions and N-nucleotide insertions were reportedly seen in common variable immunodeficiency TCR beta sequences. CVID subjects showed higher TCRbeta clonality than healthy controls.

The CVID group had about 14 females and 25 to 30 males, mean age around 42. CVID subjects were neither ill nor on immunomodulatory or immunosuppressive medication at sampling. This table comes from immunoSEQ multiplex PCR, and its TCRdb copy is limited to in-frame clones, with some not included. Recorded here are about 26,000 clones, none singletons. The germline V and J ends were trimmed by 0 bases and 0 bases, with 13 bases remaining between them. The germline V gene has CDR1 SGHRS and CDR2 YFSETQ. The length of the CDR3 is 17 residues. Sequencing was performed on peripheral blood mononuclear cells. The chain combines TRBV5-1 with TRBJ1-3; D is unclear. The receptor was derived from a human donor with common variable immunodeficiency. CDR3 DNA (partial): TGCGCCAGCAGCTTGGCGGGGTCTGGAACCTCTGGAAACACC. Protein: CASSLAGSGTSGNT. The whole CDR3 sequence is CASSLAGSGTSGNTIYF. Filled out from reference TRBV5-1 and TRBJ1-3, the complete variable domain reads KAGVTQTPRYLIKTRGQQVTLSCSPISGHRSVSWYQQTPGQGLQFLFEYFSETQRNKGNFPGRFSGRQFSNSRSEMNVSTLELGDSALYLCASSLAGSGTSGNTIYFGEGSWLTVV.